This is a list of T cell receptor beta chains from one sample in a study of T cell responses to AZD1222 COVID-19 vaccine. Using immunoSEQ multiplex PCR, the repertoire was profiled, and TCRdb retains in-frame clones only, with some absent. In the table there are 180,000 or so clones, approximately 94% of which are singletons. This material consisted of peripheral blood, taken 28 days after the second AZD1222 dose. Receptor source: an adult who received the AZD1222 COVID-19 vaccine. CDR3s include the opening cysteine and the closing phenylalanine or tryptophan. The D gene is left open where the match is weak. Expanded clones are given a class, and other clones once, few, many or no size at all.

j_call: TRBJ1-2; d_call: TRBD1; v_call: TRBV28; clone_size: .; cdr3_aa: CASSTGQAINYGYTF; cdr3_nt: TGTGCCAGCAGTACGGGACAGGCAATCAACTATGGCTACACCTTC
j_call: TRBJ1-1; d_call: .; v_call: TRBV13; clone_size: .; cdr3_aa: CASSLGGMNTEAFF; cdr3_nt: TGTGCCAGCAGCTTAGGGGGGATGAACACTGAAGCTTTCTTT
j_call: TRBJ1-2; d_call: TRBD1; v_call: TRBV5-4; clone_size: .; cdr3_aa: CASSYDRGYGYTF; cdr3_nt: TGTGCCAGCAGCTACGACAGGGGGTATGGCTACACCTTC
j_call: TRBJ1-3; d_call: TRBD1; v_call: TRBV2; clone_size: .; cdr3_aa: CASSERGQGFGNTIYF; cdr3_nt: TGTGCCAGCAGTGAGAGGGGGCAGGGCTTTGGAAACACCATATATTTT
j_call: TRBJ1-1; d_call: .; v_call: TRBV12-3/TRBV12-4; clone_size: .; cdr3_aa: CASSLVQYTEAFF; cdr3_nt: TGTGCCAGCAGTTTAGTTCAGTACACTGAAGCTTTCTTT
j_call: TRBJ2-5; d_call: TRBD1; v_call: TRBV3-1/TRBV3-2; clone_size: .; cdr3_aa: CASRLRQGASGETQYF; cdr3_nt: TGTGCCAGCAGACTCAGACAGGGGGCGTCCGGGGAGACCCAGTACTTC
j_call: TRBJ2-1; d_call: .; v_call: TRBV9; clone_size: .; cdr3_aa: CASSEQGNEQFF; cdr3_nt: TGTGCCAGCAGCGAACAGGGCAATGAGCAGTTCTTC
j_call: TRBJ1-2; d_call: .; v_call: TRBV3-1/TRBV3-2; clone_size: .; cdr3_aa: CASSPVGEDGYTF; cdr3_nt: TGTGCCAGCAGCCCAGTGGGGGAAGACGGCTACACCTTC
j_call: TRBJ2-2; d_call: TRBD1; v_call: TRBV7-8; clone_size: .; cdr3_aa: CASSLPGQGAGGELFF; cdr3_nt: TGTGCCAGCAGCTTACCGGGACAGGGGGCCGGCGGGGAGCTGTTTTTT
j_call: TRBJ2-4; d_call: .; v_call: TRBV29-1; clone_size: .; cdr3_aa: CSAAGLAKNIQYF; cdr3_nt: TGCAGCGCCGCGGGACTAGCCAAAAACATTCAGTACTTC
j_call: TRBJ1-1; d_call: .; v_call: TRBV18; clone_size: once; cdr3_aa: CASSGDRSLGTEAFF; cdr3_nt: TGTGCCAGCTCCGGTGACAGATCCTTAGGCACTGAAGCTTTCTTT
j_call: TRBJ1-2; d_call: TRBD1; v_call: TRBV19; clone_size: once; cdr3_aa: CASSIPGTGSYGYTF; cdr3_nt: TGTGCCAGTAGTATTCCCGGGACAGGGTCCTATGGCTACACCTTC
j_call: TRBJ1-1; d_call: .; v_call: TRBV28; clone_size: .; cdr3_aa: CASRPPARNTEAFF; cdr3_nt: TGTGCCAGCAGACCCCCTGCCAGGAACACTGAAGCTTTCTTT
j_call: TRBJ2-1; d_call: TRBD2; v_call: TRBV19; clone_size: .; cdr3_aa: CASSLAGGHEQFF; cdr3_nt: TGTGCCAGTAGTTTAGCGGGGGGGCATGAGCAGTTCTTC
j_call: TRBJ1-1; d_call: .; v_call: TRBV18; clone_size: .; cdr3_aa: CASSPRNRDLMNTEAFF; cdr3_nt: TGTGCCAGCTCACCACGGAACCGGGACTTAATGAACACTGAAGCTTTCTTT
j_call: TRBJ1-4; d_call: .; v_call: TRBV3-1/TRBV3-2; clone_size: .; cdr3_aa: CASSQERLKGEKLFF; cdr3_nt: TGTGCCAGCAGCCAAGAACGATTAAAGGGCGAAAAACTGTTTTTT
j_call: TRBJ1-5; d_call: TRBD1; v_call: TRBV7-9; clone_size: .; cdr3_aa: CASSFWTGYSNQPQHF; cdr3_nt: TGTGCCAGCAGCTTTTGGACAGGGTATAGCAATCAGCCCCAGCATTTT
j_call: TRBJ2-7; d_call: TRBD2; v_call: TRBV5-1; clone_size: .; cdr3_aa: CASSYTGTSLVGEQYF; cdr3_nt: TGCGCCAGCAGCTATACCGGGACTAGTCTTGTCGGCGAGCAGTACTTC
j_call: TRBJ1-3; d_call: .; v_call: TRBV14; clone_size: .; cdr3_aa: CASSQLSRTGNTIYF; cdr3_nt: TGTGCCAGCAGCCAATTGTCCCGTACTGGAAACACCATATATTTT
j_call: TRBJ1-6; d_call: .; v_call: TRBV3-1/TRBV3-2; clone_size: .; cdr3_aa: CASSQAGENSPLHF; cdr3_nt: TGTGCCAGCAGCCAGGCAGGGGAGAATTCACCCCTCCACTTT
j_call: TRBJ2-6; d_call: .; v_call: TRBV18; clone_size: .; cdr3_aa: CASSPPVGANVLTF; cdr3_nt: TGTGCCAGCTCACCACCGGTTGGGGCCAACGTCCTGACTTTC
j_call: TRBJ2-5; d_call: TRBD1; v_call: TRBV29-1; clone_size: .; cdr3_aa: CSVLSGQVFGETQYF; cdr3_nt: TGCAGCGTTCTTTCGGGACAGGTTTTTGGAGAGACCCAGTACTTC
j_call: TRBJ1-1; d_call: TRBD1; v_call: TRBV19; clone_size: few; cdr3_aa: CATGTGSSTEAFF; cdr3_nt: TGTGCCACGGGGACAGGGTCGAGCACTGAAGCTTTCTTT
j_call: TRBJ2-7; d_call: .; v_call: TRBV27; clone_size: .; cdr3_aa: CASSPGIGAYEQYF; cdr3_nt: TGTGCCAGCAGCCCGGGGATTGGGGCCTACGAGCAGTACTTC
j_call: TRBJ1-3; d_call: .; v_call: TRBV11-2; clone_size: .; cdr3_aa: CASSRPGNSGNTIYF; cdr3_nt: TGTGCCAGCAGCCGTCCAGGGAACTCTGGAAACACCATATATTTT
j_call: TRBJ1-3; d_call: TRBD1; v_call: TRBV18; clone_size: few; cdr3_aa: CASSPPWTGGRNTIYF; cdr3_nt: TGTGCCAGCTCACCTCCTTGGACAGGGGGACGAAACACCATATATTTT
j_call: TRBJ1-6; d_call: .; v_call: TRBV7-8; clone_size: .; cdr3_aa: CASSVQAQGPYNSPLHF; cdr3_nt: TGTGCCAGCAGCGTCCAGGCTCAGGGGCCCTATAATTCACCCCTCCACTTT
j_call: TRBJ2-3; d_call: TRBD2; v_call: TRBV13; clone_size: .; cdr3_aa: CASSPPGGGFSTDTQYF; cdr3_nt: TGTGCCAGCAGCCCACCTGGCGGGGGGTTTTCCACAGATACGCAGTATTTT
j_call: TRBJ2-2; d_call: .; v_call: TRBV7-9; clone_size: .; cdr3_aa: CASSPWAGTGGTGELFF; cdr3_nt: TGTGCCAGCAGCCCATGGGCCGGGACTGGGGGCACCGGGGAGCTGTTTTTT
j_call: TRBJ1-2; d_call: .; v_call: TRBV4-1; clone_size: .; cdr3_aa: CASSQGLEAATF; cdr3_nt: TGCGCCAGCAGCCAAGGGTTGGAGGCAGCCACCTTC
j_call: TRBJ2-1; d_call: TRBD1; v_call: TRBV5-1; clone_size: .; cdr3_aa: CASSLSGGEQFF; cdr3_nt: TGCGCCAGCAGCTTATCAGGGGGTGAGCAGTTCTTC
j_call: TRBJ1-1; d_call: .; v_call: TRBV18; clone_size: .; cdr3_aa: CASSPGSNTEAFF; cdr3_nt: TGTGCCAGCTCACCTGGGTCGAACACTGAAGCTTTCTTT
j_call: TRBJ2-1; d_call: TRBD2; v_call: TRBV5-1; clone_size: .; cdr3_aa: CASSQLAGRGEQFF; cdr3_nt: TGCGCCAGCAGCCAACTAGCGGGTCGGGGTGAGCAGTTCTTC
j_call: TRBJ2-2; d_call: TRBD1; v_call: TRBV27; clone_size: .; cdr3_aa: CASRGAGGYTGELFF; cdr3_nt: TGTGCCAGCAGGGGGGCAGGGGGCTACACCGGGGAGCTGTTTTTT
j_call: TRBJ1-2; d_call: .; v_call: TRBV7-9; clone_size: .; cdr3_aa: CASSSDLRNYGYTF; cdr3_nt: TGTGCCAGCAGCTCGGACCTACGGAACTATGGCTACACCTTC
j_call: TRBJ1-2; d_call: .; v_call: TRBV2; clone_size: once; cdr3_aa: CASAKSHGYTF; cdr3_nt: TGTGCCAGCGCTAAGTCCCACGGCTACACCTTC
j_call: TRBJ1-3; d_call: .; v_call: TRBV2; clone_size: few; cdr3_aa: CASSTYGGVGNTIYF; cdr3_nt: TGTGCCAGCAGTACCTACGGGGGGGTCGGGAACACCATATATTTT
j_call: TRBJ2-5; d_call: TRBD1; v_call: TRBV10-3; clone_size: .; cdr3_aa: CAIKGGGTGGQETQYF; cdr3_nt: TGTGCCATCAAAGGGGGAGGGACAGGGGGACAAGAGACCCAGTACTTC
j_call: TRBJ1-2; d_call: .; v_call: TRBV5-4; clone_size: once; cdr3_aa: CASRPDRLIYGYTF; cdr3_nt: TGTGCCAGCAGACCAGACAGGTTGATTTATGGCTACACCTTC
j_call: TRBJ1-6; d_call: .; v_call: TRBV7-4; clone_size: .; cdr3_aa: CASSYCRGHRPLHF; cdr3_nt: TGTGCCAGCAGTTATTGCAGGGGACATCGCCCCCTCCACTTT
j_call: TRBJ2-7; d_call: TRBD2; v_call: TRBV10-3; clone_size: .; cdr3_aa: CAISGGALYEQYF; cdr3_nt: TGTGCCATCAGCGGGGGGGCCCTCTACGAGCAGTACTTC
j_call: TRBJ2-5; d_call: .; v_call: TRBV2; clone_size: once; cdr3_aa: CASSPDRTVQETQYF; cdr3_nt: TGTGCCAGCAGTCCAGACAGGACGGTCCAAGAGACCCAGTACTTC
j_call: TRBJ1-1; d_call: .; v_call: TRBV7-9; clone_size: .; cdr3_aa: CASSLVGGQAFF; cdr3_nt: TGTGCCAGCAGCTTAGTGGGTGGACAAGCTTTCTTT
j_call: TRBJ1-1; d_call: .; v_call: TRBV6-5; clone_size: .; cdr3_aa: CASQYLNTNTEAFF; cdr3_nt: TGTGCCAGCCAGTACCTGAACACGAACACTGAAGCTTTCTTT
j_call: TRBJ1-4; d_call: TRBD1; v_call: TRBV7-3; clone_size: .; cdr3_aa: CASSLLGRGHGNEKLFF; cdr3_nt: TGTGCCAGCAGCTTATTGGGCAGGGGGCATGGTAATGAAAAACTGTTTTTT
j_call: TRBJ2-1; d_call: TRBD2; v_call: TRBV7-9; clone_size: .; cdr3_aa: CASSPPGLASLNEQFF; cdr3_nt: TGTGCCAGCAGCCCCCCGGGACTAGCGTCGCTAAATGAGCAGTTCTTC
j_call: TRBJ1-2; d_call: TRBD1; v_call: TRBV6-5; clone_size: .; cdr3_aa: CATGGGILGYTF; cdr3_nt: TGTGCCACCGGAGGGGGCATTCTTGGCTACACCTTC
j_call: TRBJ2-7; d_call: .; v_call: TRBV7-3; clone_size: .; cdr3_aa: CASSFAQGYEQYF; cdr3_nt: TGTGCCAGCAGCTTTGCCCAGGGTTACGAGCAGTACTTC
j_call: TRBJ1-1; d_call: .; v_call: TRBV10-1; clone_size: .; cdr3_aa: CASSEGQAEAFF; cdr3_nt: TGCGCCAGCAGTGAGGGCCAGGCTGAAGCTTTCTTT
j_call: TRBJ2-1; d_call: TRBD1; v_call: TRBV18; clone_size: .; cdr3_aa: CASSPVGQDNEQFF; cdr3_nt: TGTGCCAGCTCACCCGTCGGACAGGACAATGAGCAGTTCTTC
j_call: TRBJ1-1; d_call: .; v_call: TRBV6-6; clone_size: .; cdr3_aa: CASSYSIGGAGTEAFF; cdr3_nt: TGTGCCAGCAGTTACTCGATTGGAGGGGCGGGCACTGAAGCTTTCTTT
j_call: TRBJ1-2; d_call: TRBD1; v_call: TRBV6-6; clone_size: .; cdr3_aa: CASSHGGTGGLANYGYTF; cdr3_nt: TGTGCCAGCAGTCACGGCGGGACAGGGGGCTTAGCTAACTATGGCTACACCTTC
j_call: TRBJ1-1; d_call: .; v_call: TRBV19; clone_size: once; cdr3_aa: CASSLPGVTEAFF; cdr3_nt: TGTGCCAGTAGTCTACCGGGGGTCACTGAAGCTTTCTTT
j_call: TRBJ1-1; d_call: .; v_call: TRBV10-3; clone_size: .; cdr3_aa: CAISERARGGTEAFF; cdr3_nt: TGTGCCATCAGTGAGAGGGCCCGGGGGGGAACTGAAGCTTTCTTT
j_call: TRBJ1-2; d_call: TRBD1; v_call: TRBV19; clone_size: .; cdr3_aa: CASSQGAHGYTF; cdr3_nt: TGTGCCAGTAGTCAGGGGGCACATGGCTACACCTTC
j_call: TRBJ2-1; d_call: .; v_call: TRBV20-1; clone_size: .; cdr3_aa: CSASGGQGITYNEQFF; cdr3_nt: TGCAGTGCTAGTGGAGGTCAGGGGATCACCTACAATGAGCAGTTCTTC
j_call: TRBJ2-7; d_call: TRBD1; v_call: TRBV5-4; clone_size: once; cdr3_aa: CASGRQGSYYEQYF; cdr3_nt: TGTGCCAGCGGAAGACAGGGGAGTTACTACGAGCAGTACTTC
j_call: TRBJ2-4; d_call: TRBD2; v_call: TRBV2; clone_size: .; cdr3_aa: CASSGHSGTLAKNIQYF; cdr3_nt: TGTGCCAGCAGTGGACATAGCGGGACATTAGCCAAAAACATTCAGTACTTC
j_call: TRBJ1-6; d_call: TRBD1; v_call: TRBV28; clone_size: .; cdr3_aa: CASSFYGTANSPLHF; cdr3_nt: TGTGCCAGCAGTTTTTACGGGACAGCTAATTCACCCCTCCACTTT